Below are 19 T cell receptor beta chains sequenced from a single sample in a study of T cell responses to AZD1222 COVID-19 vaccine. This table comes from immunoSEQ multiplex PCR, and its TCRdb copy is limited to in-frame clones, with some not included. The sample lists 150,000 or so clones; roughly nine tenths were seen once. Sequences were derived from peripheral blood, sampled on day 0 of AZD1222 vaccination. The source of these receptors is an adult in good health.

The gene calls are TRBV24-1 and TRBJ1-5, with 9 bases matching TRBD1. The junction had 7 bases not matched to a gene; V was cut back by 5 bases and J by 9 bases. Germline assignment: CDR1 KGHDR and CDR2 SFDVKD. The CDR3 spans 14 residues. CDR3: CATSGGQGIGPQHF. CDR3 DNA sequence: TGTGCCACCAGTGGGGGACAGGGCATCGGGCCCCAGCATTTT.

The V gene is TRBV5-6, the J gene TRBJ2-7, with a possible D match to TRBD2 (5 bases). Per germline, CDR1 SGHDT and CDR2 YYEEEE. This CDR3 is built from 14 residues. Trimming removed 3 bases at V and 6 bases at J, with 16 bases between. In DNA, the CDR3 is TGTGCCAGCAGCTCCAGGACTGCCACGGGCGAGCAGTACTTC. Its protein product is CASSSRTATGEQYF.

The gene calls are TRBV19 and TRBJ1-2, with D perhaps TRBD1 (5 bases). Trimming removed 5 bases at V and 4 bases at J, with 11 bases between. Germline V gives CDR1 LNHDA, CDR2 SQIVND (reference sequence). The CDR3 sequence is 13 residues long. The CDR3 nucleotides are TGTGCCAGTAGTGCCGGGACTTTCTATGGCTACACCTTC. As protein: CASSAGTFYGYTF.

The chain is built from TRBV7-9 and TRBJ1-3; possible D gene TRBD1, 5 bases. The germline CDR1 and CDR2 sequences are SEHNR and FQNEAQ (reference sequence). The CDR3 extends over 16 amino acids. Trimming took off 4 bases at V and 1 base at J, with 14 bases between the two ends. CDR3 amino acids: CASSWDLTVSGNTIYF. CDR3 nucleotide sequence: TGTGCCAGCAGCTGGGATCTGACAGTTTCTGGAAACACCATATATTTT.

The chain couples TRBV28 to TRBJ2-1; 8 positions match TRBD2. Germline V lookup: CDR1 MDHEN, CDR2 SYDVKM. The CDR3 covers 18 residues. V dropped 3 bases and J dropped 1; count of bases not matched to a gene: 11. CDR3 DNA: TGTGCCAGCAGTTTGGCAGTAGCGGGGTTCCGATCCTACAATGAGCAGTTCTTC. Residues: CASSLAVAGFRSYNEQFF.

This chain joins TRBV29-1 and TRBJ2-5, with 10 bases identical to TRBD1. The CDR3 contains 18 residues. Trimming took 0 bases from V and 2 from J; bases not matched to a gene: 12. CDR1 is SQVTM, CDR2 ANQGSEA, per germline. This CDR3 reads CSVEDLVLDRGVQETQYF. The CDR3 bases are TGCAGCGTTGAAGATCTTGTTCTGGACAGGGGGGTGCAAGAGACCCAGTACTTC.

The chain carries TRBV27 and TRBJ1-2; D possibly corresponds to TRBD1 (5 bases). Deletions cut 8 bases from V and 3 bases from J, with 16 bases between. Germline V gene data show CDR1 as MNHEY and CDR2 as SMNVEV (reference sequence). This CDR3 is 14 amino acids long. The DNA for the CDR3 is TGTGCCAGCTCCCGGTCAGGGAGTGACTATGGCTACACCTTC. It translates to CASSRSGSDYGYTF.

The CDR3 protein is CASSLVKGPYEQYF. The CDR3 DNA follows: TGTGCCAGCAGCTTAGTTAAGGGCCCCTACGAGCAGTACTTC. The gene calls are TRBV7-8 and TRBJ2-7; D is unclear. V lost 1 base to trimming and J lost 2 bases, with 9 bases between them. The CDR3 has 14 residues. The V gene's germline CDR1 is SGHVS and CDR2 FQNEAQ.

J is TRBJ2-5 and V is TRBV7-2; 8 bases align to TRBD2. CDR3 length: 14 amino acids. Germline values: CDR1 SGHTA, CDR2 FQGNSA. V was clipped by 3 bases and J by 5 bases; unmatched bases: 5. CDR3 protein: CASSFNGGAETQYF. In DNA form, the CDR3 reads TGTGCCAGCAGCTTTAACGGGGGGGCGGAGACCCAGTACTTC.

Here the CDR3 DNA reads TGTGCCAGCAGTGGGGACCTTCCCCCCGGGGAGCTGTTTTTT. The encoded protein is CASSGDLPPGELFF. This chain links TRBV25-1 with TRBJ2-2; either TRBD1 or TRBD2 may fit D (5 bases each). Trimming took off 4 bases at V and 6 bases at J, with 12 bases between the two ends. CDR1 and CDR2 from the germline V gene are MGHDK and SYGVNS. The CDR3 loop spans 14 amino acids.

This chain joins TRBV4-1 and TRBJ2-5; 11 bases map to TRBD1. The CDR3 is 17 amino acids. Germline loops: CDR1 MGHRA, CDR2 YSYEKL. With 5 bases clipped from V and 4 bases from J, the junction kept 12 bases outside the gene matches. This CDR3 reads CASSMHPGQGAGETQYF. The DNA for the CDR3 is TGCGCCAGCAGCATGCACCCCGGACAGGGGGCAGGAGAGACCCAGTACTTC.

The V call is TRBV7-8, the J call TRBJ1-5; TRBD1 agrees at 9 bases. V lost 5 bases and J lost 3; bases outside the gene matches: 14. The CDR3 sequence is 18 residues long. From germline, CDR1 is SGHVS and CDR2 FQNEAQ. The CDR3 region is CASSTLRPGTGFNQPQHF. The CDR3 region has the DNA TGTGCCAGCAGCACACTGCGTCCCGGGACAGGGTTCAATCAGCCCCAGCATTTT.

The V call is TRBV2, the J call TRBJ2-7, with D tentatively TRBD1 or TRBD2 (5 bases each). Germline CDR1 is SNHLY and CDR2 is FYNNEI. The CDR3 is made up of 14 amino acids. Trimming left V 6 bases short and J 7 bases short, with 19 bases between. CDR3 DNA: TGTGCCAGCAGGGGGACGGTGGAATCTTGGGAGCAGTACTTC. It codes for CASRGTVESWEQYF.

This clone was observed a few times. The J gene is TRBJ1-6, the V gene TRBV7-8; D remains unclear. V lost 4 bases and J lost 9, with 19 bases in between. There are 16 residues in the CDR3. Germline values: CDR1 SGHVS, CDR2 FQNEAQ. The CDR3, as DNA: TGTGCCAGCAGCTCACTACGCTCAACCGCCGGTTCACCCCTCCACTTT. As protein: CASSSLRSTAGSPLHF.

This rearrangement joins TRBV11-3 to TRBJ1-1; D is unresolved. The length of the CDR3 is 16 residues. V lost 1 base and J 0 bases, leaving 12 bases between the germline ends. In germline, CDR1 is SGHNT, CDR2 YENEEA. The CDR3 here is CASSLGPAGVNTEAFF. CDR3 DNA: TGTGCCAGCAGCTTAGGGCCGGCAGGAGTGAACACTGAAGCTTTCTTT.

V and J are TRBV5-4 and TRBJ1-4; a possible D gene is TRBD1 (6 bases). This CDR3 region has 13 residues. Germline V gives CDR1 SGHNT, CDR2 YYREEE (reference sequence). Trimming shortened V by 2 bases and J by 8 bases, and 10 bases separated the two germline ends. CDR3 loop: CASSFERGEKLFF. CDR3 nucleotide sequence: TGTGCCAGCAGCTTCGAGAGGGGGGAAAAACTGTTTTTT. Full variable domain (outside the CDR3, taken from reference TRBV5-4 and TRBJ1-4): ETGVTQSPTHLIKTRGQQVTLRCSSQSGHNTVSWYQQALGQGPQFIFQYYREEENGRGNFPPRFSGLQFPNYSSELNVNALELDDSALYLCASSFERGEKLFFGSGTQLSVL.

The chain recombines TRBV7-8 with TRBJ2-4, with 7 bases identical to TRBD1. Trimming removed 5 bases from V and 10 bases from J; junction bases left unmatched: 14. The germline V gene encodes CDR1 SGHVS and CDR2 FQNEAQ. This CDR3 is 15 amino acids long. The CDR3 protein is CASSAPTRDSRIQYF. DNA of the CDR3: TGTGCCAGCAGCGCCCCCACACGGGACAGTAGGATTCAGTACTTC.

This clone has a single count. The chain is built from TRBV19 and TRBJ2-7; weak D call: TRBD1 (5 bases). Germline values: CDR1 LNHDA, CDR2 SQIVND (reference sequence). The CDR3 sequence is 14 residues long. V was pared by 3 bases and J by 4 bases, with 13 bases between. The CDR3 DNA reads TGTGCCAGTAGTATGGATCCAGGGCGGTACGAGCAGTACTTC. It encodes CASSMDPGRYEQYF.

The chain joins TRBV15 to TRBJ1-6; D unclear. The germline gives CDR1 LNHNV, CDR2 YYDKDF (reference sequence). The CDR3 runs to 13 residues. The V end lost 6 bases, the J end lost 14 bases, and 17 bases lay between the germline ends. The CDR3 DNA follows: TGTGCCACCAGGTATGGCTCCGTACCCTCCCTCCACTTT. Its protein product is CATRYGSVPSLHF.